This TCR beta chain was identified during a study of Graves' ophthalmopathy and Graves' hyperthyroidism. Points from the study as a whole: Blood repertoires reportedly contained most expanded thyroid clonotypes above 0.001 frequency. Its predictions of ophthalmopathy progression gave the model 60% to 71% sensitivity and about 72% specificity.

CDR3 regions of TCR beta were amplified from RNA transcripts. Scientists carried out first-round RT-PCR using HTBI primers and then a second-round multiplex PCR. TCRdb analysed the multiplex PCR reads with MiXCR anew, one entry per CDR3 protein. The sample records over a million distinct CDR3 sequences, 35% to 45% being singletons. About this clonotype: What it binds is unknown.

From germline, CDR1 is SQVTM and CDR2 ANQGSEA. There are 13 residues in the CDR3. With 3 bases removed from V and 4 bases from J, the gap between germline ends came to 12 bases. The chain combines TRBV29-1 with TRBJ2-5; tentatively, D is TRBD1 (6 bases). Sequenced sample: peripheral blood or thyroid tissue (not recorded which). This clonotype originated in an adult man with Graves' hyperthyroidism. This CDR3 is CSVDRGSGETQYF. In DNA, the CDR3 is TGCAGCGTTGACAGGGGTTCGGGAGAGACCCAGTACTTC.